Presented here are 31 T cell receptor beta chains from one specimen sequenced in a study of T cells after yellow fever vaccination. TCRdb re-called the 5' RACE reads through MiXCR, storing one row per CDR3 protein. Counted here are some 560,000 distinct CDR3 sequences, less than 20% occurring once; the ten biggest clones make up roughly an eighth. This material consisted of PBMCs, taken 15 days after the yellow fever booster vaccination. The receptors were sampled from a man aged 25 to 45 who received the YFV17D yellow fever vaccine.

The chain has TRBV4-1 and TRBJ2-1; 10 nucleotides line up with TRBD2. Germline V gene sequence: CDR1 MGHRA, CDR2 YSYEKL. The ends lost 2 bases at V and 10 bases at J; junction bases unmatched: 8. CDR3 size: 15 residues. CDR3 nucleotides: TGCGCCAGCAGCCAAAGTGGAAGCGGGAGGGGGGAGCAGTTCTTC. It is translated as CASSQSGSGRGEQFF.

The V call is TRBV20-1, the J call TRBJ2-7; D might be TRBD2 (5 bases). Trimming shortened V by 3 bases and J by 2 bases, and 17 bases separated the two germline ends. The germline CDR1 and CDR2 sequences are DFQATT and SNEGSKA (reference sequence). This CDR3 contains 15 residues. The CDR3 is CSASPLVGVTYEQYF. In DNA, the CDR3 is TGCAGTGCTAGCCCACTAGTGGGAGTAACCTACGAGCAGTACTTC.

The chain combines TRBV24-1 with TRBJ2-2, with 8 bases aligning to TRBD2. Germline lookup yields CDR1 KGHDR and CDR2 SFDVKD. Trimming removed 0 bases from V and 1 base from J; junction bases left unmatched: 0. There are 16 residues in the CDR3. CDR3 amino acids: CATSDLTSGNTGELFF. CDR3 nucleotide sequence: TGTGCCACCAGTGATTTGACTAGCGGGAACACCGGGGAGCTGTTTTTT.

The chain is built from TRBV12-5 and TRBJ2-5; 9 bases map to TRBD2. The CDR3 length is 18 residues. V dropped 2 bases and J dropped 2; count of bases not matched to a gene: 12. The germline CDR1 and CDR2 sequences are LGHNT and FRNRAP. CDR3 DNA: TGTGCTAGTGGTTTGAGGGCTAGCGGGGACGACTTTCAAGAGACCCAGTACTTC. It codes for CASGLRASGDDFQETQYF. Looking up the rest from reference TRBV12-5 and TRBJ2-5 gives the full variable domain: DARVTQTPRHKVTEMGQEVTMRCQPILGHNTVFWYRQTMMQGLELLAYFRNRAPLDDSGMPKDRFSAEMPDATLATLKIQPSEPRDSAVYFCASGLRASGDDFQETQYFGPGTRLLVL.

V and J are TRBV14 and TRBJ2-5; D is unresolved. The V gene lost 4 bases and the J gene lost 7 bases, with 13 bases spanning the gap. The germline V gene encodes CDR1 SGHDN and CDR2 FVKESK. This CDR3 has 13 residues. CDR3 amino acids: CASSRTTSGTQYF. In nucleotides, the CDR3 is TGTGCCAGCAGCCGCACGACTTCCGGGACCCAGTACTTC.

This clonotype was seen a few times. The V and J genes are TRBV20-1 and TRBJ2-5; D possibly corresponds to TRBD2 (6 bases). CDR1 and CDR2 from the germline V gene are DFQATT and SNEGSKA (reference sequence). V was shortened by 2 bases and J by 1 base, with 11 bases between the two germline ends. The CDR3 loop spans 14 amino acids. CDR3 sequence: CSARPASVQETQYF. The CDR3 coding sequence is TGCAGTGCTAGACCTGCTAGCGTCCAAGAGACCCAGTACTTC.

The DNA for the CDR3 is TGCGCCAGGTGGGGTGGAGGGAAAAACATTCAGTACTTC. Protein product: CARWGGGKNIQYF. The V and J genes are TRBV23-1 and TRBJ2-4, with TRBD2 as a possible D gene (6 bases). TRBV23-1 is flagged as an ORF with uncertain function. The V and J ends lost 9 bases and 4 bases respectively, with 13 bases between them. The CDR3 runs to 13 residues.

This chain links TRBV5-1 with TRBJ2-5, with TRBD1 matching 7 bases. Germline CDR1 SGHRS, CDR2 YFSETQ. There are 15 residues in the CDR3. J was trimmed by 5 bases and V by 0 bases; bases with no gene match: 7. CDR3 loop: CASSLEGQKWETQYF. CDR3 nucleotides: TGCGCCAGCAGCTTGGAGGGACAGAAATGGGAGACCCAGTACTTC. Full variable domain (outside the CDR3, taken from reference TRBV5-1 and TRBJ2-5): KAGVTQTPRYLIKTRGQQVTLSCSPISGHRSVSWYQQTPGQGLQFLFEYFSETQRNKGNFPGRFSGRQFSNSRSEMNVSTLELGDSALYLCASSLEGQKWETQYFGPGTRLLVL.

This clonotype has only a few counts. The chain links TRBV27 to TRBJ2-1, with D uncertain. Germline CDR1 reads MNHEY; CDR2 reads SMNVEV (reference sequence). There are 13 residues in the CDR3. Trimming took off 4 bases at V and 4 bases at J, with 8 bases between the two ends. CDR3 DNA sequence: TGTGCCAGCAGTTCCACCATATACAATGAGCAGTTCTTC. It yields the protein CASSSTIYNEQFF.

The chain has TRBV5-1 and TRBJ2-2, with D unresolved. Germline lookup yields CDR1 SGHRS and CDR2 YFSETQ. The CDR3 consists of 15 residues. Trimming stripped 4 bases from V and 6 bases from J, with 16 bases between. The CDR3 DNA reads as TGCGCCAGCAGCCCTGCACTGCAGGCGCCCGGGGAGCTGTTTTTT. Translating it yields CASSPALQAPGELFF.

This clonotype was detected a few times. This chain connects TRBV29-1 to TRBJ2-3, with 7 bases fitting TRBD1. The germline V gene encodes CDR1 SQVTM and CDR2 ANQGSEA. The CDR3 is made up of 14 amino acids. The J segment lost 2 bases and the V segment lost 7 bases, leaving 9 bases of the junction unmatched. The CDR3 is CSARSGTDTDTQYF. Written as DNA, the CDR3 is TGCAGCGCCAGATCCGGGACAGACACAGATACGCAGTATTTT.

On this clonotype: One end of the junction is discordant with germline, which a read error may explain. The chain recombines TRBV5-1 with TRBJ2-5; a possible D gene is TRBD1 (7 bases). The CDR3 runs 14 residues. Germline-derived CDR1 and CDR2 are SGHRS and YFSETQ. The CDR3 DNA sequence: TGCGCCAGCAGCCGCGGGGACAGTCAAGAGGCCCAGTACTTC. Translation gives CASSRGDSQEAQYF.

V gene TRBV7-3 combines with J gene TRBJ2-6; possibly TRBD1 or TRBD2 for D (5 bases each). Germline CDR1 reads SGHTA; CDR2 reads FQGTGA. This CDR3 is built from 16 residues. V was shortened by 2 bases and J by 0 bases, with 8 bases between the two germline ends. The CDR3 protein is CASSLQGPSGANVLTF. The CDR3 DNA reads TGTGCCAGCAGCTTACAGGGACCCTCTGGGGCCAACGTCCTGACTTTC.

V and J are TRBV20-1 and TRBJ2-2; D is undetermined. The germline gives CDR1 DFQATT, CDR2 SNEGSKA (reference sequence). Trimming pared 3 bases from V and 2 bases from J, leaving 13 bases between. The CDR3 spans 15 residues. The CDR3 sequence: CSASGPIPNTGELFF. The CDR3, as DNA: TGCAGTGCTAGCGGGCCAATACCAAACACCGGGGAGCTGTTTTTT.

This chain links TRBV19 with TRBJ2-7; 8 bases agree with TRBD1. Per the germline V gene, CDR1 is LNHDA and CDR2 is SQIVND (reference sequence). This CDR3 has 13 residues. V lost 5 bases and J lost 2; bases outside the gene matches: 2. CDR3 sequence: CASSGDRTYEQYF. The CDR3, as DNA: TGTGCCAGTAGTGGGGACAGGACCTACGAGCAGTACTTC.

This clonotype has more than one count but fewer than ten. The chain has TRBV9 and TRBJ2-7; D is uncertain. This CDR3 has 12 amino acids. V was pared by 6 bases and J by 6 bases, with 13 bases between. CDR1 and CDR2 (germline): SGDLS, YYNGEE. CDR3 in amino acids: CASTLDGGEQYF. Here the CDR3 DNA reads TGTGCCAGCACCTTGGATGGTGGCGAGCAGTACTTC.

This clonotype was picked up a small number of times. The genes are TRBV7-2 and TRBJ2-1, with no clear D. The germline CDR1 and CDR2 sequences are SGHTA and FQGNSA. Trimming pared 2 bases from V and 10 bases from J, leaving 9 bases between. CDR3 length equals 12 residues. The CDR3 region has the DNA TGTGCCAGCAGCTTAAGGTGGGCAGAGCAGTTCTTC. It is translated as CASSLRWAEQFF. The full variable domain, in which reference TRBV7-2 and TRBJ2-1 provide the parts outside the CDR3, is GAGVSQSPSNKVTEKGKDVELRCDPISGHTALYWYRQSLGQGLEFLIYFQGNSAPDKSGLPSDRFSAERTGGSVSTLTIQRTQQEDSAVYLCASSLRWAEQFFGPGTRLTVL.

This chain uses TRBV5-1 with TRBJ2-1; D is unresolved. The CDR3 is 12 residues long. Germline lookup yields CDR1 SGHRS and CDR2 YFSETQ. The V and J ends lost 4 bases and 9 bases respectively, with 11 bases between them. This CDR3 reads CASSADRSEQFF. The CDR3, as DNA: TGCGCCAGCAGCGCCGACCGGAGTGAGCAGTTCTTC.

V is TRBV6-5 and J is TRBJ2-5; maybe TRBD1 (6 bases). Germline CDR1 and CDR2: MNHEY and SVGAGI. Trimming pared 0 bases from V and 7 bases from J, leaving 9 bases between. The CDR3 sequence is 13 residues long. The chain's CDR3 is CASSYSAGATQYF. The CDR3 DNA is TGTGCCAGCAGTTACTCTGCAGGGGCGACCCAGTACTTC.

V and J are TRBV20-1 and TRBJ1-4, with TRBD1 as a possible D gene (5 bases). Trimming cost V 3 bases and J 4 bases, with 9 bases left between them. Germline V gene lookup returns CDR1 DFQATT and CDR2 SNEGSKA (reference sequence). This CDR3 is 13 amino acids long. The CDR3 loop reads CSARGQYNEKLFF. CDR3 nucleotides: TGCAGTGCTAGGGGGCAGTATAATGAAAAACTGTTTTTT.

A few counts support this clonotype. V usage is TRBV3-1 and J usage is TRBJ2-1; D gene ambiguous. V shed 1 base and J shed 6 bases, with 10 bases lying between them. The CDR3 runs to 14 residues. Germline V gene sequence: CDR1 LGHDT, CDR2 YNNKEL (reference sequence). The chain's CDR3 is CASSQVRLFNEQFF. CDR3 in DNA: TGTGCCAGCAGCCAAGTTCGACTTTTCAATGAGCAGTTCTTC.

This chain joins TRBV15 and TRBJ2-1; D is unresolved. Germline V gene data show CDR1 as LNHNV and CDR2 as YYDKDF (reference sequence). Trimming left V 6 bases short and J 0 bases short, with 6 bases between. This CDR3 has 13 amino acids. This chain's CDR3 is CATSVSSYNEQFF. CDR3 in DNA: TGTGCCACCAGTGTGAGCTCCTACAATGAGCAGTTCTTC.

The chain couples TRBV27 to TRBJ1-6, with D hard to call. The CDR3 is made up of 13 amino acids. V dropped 5 bases and J dropped 8 bases, with 10 bases sitting between them. Germline assignment: CDR1 MNHEY and CDR2 SMNVEV (reference sequence). Here the CDR3 DNA reads TGTGCCAGCAGTAACTGGGTAGATTCACCCCTCCACTTT. Protein: CASSNWVDSPLHF.

The gene calls are TRBV15 and TRBJ2-3, with a possible D match to TRBD2 (6 bases). There are 13 residues in the CDR3. The V end was cut by 5 bases, the J end by 10 bases, with 16 bases between. Germline assignment: CDR1 LNHNV and CDR2 YYDKDF (reference sequence). This chain's CDR3 is CATSGSGGGAQYF. CDR3 DNA: TGTGCCACCAGCGGGTCAGGCGGAGGGGCGCAGTATTTT.

The rearrangement uses TRBV21-1 and TRBJ2-7; TRBD2, the table's D call, lacks a check against the DNA. TRBV21-1 is a pseudogene locus. The CDR3 covers 14 residues. The CDR3 bases are TGTGCCAGCAGCAAAGCGGCGGGACTAAGGGAGCAGTACTTC. It specifies CASSKAAGLREQYF.

This clonotype appeared a few times. The chain carries TRBV7-9 and TRBJ2-7; D not resolved. Trimming pared 3 bases from V and 4 bases from J, leaving 13 bases between. The CDR3 is made up of 14 amino acids. From germline, CDR1 is SEHNR and CDR2 FQNEAQ (reference sequence). CDR3 sequence reads: CASSLDARRYEQYF. The CDR3 nucleotides are TGTGCCAGCAGCTTGGATGCCCGAAGGTACGAGCAGTACTTC.

The V call is TRBV3-1, the J call TRBJ2-7, with a tentative D call TRBD2 (6 bases). This CDR3 is 16 amino acids long. V gave up 1 base and J gave up 2 bases, with 15 bases separating them. Germline V gene sequence: CDR1 LGHDT, CDR2 YNNKEL (reference sequence). CDR3 in amino acids: CASSQASSGLTYEQYF. DNA for the CDR3: TGTGCCAGCAGCCAAGCGAGTAGCGGCCTTACCTACGAGCAGTACTTC.

The V and J genes are TRBV6-5 and TRBJ2-5; TRBD2 matches 9 bases. The CDR3 is 17 amino acids. Germline V CDR1 and CDR2: MNHEY, SVGAGI. Germline trimming cut 0 bases from V and 5 bases from J; bases unmatched to any gene: 10. CDR3 sequence reads: CASSYSPKRTSEETQYF. Here the CDR3 DNA reads TGTGCCAGCAGTTACTCACCAAAAAGGACTAGCGAGGAGACCCAGTACTTC.

This clonotype was recorded a few times. This sequence joins TRBV7-2 and TRBJ2-3; 8 positions match TRBD2. The germline V gene has CDR1 SGHTA and CDR2 FQGNSA. The ends lost 0 bases at V and 3 bases at J; junction bases unmatched: 8. The CDR3 extends over 17 amino acids. CDR3 sequence reads: CASSLAGLAGSTDTQYF. DNA of the CDR3: TGTGCCAGCAGCTTAGCCGGGTTAGCGGGATCTACAGATACGCAGTATTTT.

The J gene is TRBJ2-7, the V gene TRBV15, with D possibly TRBD2 on 5 matching bases. CDR3 length equals 16 residues. CDR1 and CDR2 from the germline V gene are LNHNV and YYDKDF (reference sequence). V lost 0 bases, J lost 6 bases, and 18 bases lay in between. CDR3 amino acids: CATSRDCWTRLLEQYF. CDR3 sequence (DNA): TGTGCCACCAGCAGAGATTGTTGGACCAGACTACTCGAGCAGTACTTC.

This clonotype was seen more than once but under ten times. The chain recombines TRBV7-2 with TRBJ2-5, with D tentatively TRBD1 (6 bases). CDR1 is SGHTA, CDR2 FQGNSA, per germline. CDR3 length: 13 amino acids. Trimming shortened V by 5 bases and J by 5 bases, and 12 bases separated the two germline ends. Here the CDR3 reads CASSVQGGETQYF. CDR3 nucleotide sequence: TGTGCCAGCAGCGTACAGGGCGGGGAGACCCAGTACTTC. The whole variable domain, remainder taken from reference TRBV7-2 and TRBJ2-5, is GAGVSQSPSNKVTEKGKDVELRCDPISGHTALYWYRQSLGQGLEFLIYFQGNSAPDKSGLPSDRFSAERTGGSVSTLTIQRTQQEDSAVYLCASSVQGGETQYFGPGTRLLVL.